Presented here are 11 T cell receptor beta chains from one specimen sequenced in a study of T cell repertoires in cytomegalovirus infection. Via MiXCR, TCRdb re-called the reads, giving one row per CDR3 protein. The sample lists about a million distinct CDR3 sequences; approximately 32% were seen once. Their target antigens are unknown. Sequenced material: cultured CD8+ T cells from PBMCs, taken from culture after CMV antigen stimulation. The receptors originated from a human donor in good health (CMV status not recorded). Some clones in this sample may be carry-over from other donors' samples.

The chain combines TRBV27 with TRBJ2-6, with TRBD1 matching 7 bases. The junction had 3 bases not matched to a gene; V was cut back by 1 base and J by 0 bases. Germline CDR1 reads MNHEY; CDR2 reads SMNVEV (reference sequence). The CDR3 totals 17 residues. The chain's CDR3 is CASSLYRGPSGANVLTF. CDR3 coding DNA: TGTGCCAGCAGTTTATACAGGGGACCCTCTGGGGCCAACGTCCTGACTTTC.

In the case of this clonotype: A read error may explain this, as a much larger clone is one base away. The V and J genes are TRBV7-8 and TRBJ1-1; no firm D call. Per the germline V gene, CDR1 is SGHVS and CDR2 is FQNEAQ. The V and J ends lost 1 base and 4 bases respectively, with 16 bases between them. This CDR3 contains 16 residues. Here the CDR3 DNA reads TGTGCCAGCAGCTTAGAGGTTTGGGTGTCGAGCACTGAAGCTTTCTTT. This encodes CASSLEVWVSSTEAFF.

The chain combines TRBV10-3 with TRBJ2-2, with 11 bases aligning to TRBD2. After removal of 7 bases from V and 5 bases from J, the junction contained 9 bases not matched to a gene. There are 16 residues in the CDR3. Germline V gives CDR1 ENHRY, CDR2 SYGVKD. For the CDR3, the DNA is TGTGCCATCACCAATTCTAGCGGGGGGCCGACCGGGGAGCTGTTTTTT. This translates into CAITNSSGGPTGELFF.

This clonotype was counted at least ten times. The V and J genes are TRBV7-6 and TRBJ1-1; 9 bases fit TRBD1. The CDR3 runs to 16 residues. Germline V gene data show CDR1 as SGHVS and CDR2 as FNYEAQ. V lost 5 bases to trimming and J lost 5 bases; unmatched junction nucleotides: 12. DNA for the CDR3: TGTGCCAGCAGCCCCCGACAGGGGGTAAGTTATACTGAAGCTTTCTTT. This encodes CASSPRQGVSYTEAFF.

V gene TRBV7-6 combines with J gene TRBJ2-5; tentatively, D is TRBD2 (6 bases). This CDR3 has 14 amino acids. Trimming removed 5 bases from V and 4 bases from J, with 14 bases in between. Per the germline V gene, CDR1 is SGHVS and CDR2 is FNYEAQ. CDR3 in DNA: TGTGCCAGCAGCGTCGGCGGGGAAATAGAGACCCAGTACTTC. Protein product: CASSVGGEIETQYF.

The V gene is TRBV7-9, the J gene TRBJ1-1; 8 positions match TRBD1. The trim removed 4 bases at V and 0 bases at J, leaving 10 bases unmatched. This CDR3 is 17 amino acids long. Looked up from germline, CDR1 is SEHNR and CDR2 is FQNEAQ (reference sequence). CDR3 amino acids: CASSWSWTGLMNTEAFF. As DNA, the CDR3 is TGTGCCAGCAGCTGGTCATGGACAGGGCTTATGAACACTGAAGCTTTCTTT. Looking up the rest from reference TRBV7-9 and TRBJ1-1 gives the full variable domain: DTGVSQNPRHKITKRGQNVTFRCDPISEHNRLYWYRQTLGQGPEFLTYFQNEAQLEKSRLLSDRFSAERPKGSFSTLEIQRTEQGDSAMYLCASSWSWTGLMNTEAFFGQGTRLTVV.

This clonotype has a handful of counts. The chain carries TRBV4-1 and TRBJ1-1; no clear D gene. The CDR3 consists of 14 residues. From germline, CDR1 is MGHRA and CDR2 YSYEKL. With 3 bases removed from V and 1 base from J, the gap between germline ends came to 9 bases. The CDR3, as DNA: TGCGCCAGCAGCCAGGTAAACGCGAACACTGAAGCTTTCTTT. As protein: CASSQVNANTEAFF.

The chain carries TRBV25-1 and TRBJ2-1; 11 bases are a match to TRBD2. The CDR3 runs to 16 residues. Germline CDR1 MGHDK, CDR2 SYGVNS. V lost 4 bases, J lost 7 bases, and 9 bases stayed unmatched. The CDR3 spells CASSGGLAVTENEQFF. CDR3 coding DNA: TGTGCCAGCAGTGGGGGACTAGCGGTAACAGAGAATGAGCAGTTCTTC.

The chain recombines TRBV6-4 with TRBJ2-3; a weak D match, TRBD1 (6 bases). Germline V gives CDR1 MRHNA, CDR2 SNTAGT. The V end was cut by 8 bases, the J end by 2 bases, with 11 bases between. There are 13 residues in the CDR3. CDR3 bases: TGTGCCAGCGCGGACAGACTCACAGATACGCAGTATTTT. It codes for CASADRLTDTQYF.

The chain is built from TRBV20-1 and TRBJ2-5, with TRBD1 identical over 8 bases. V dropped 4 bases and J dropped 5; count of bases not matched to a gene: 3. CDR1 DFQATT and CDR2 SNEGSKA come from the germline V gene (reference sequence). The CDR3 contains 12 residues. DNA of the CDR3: TGCAGTGCTAACGGACAGGGCGAGACCCAGTACTTC. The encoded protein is CSANGQGETQYF.

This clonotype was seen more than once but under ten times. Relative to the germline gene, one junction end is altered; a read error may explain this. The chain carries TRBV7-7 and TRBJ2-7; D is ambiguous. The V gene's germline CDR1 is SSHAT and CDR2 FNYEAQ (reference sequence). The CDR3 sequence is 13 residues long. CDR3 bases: TGTGCTAGCAGCTTAGAAGGGTCAGACGAGCAGTACTTC. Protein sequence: CASSLEGSDEQYF.